One sample yielded the 18 T cell receptor delta chains listed below, sequenced in a study of γδ T cells in repeated Plasmodium falciparum infection (dated by TCRdb to 2020 to 2022). Receptors were amplified or captured by multiplex PCR. The instrument was an Illumina MiSeq. TCRdb called clones from the public reads with CATT, and repeated DNA sequences were later combined into one row. The sample yields 50,000 or so delta-chain clones; around 1.6% were counted once. Jointly, the top ten make up 7.5% to 10% of the sample. For bulk TCR repertoire analysis, Vgamma9/Vdelta2+ and Vdelta2-negative gammadelta T cell populations were isolated by flow sorting from peripheral blood mononuclear cells. Sample: gamma-delta T cells from blood. The source of these receptors is a pool of human donors (malaria-infected and uninfected, not separated).

Worth noting for this clone: A far larger clone is just one base off, so this is likely a read error. Other nucleotide sequences from this sample produce the same CDR3. V usage is TRDV1 and J usage is TRDJ1; TRDD3 aligns across 8 bases. TCRdb does not report a J gene; here it was assigned by matching the DNA to germline references. Germline V CDR1 and CDR2: TSWWSYY, QGS. The CDR3 is 22 residues long. CDR3 nucleotide sequence: TGTGCCCTTGGGCATAAAAGCCTCTACATGCTTCTGGGGGACCCCGAAACCGATAAACTCATCTTT. This codes for CALGHKSLYMLLGDPETDKLIF.

Note on this clone: This DNA's translation and the protein TCRdb lists, from a much larger clone, do not match at residue 3, likely due to a read error; the protein shown is translated from the DNA. The J gene is TRDJ1, the V gene TRDV2; TRDD3 aligns across 10 bases. Germline V gives CDR1 GEAIGNYY, CDR2 EKD. The CDR3 totals 16 residues. The CDR3 loop reads CARDSMGDTQTDKLIF. The CDR3 DNA reads as TGTGCCCGTGACTCCATGGGGGATACTCAAACCGATAAACTCATCTTT.

A few counts support this clone. TCRdb's protein, taken from a much larger clone, differs from this DNA's translation at residue 16, likely owing to a read error; the protein displayed comes from the DNA. Here the CDR3 DNA reads TGTGCTCTTGGGGAACTAGTCTCAAATGGCCTCGCCTCGAACACTGAGGGATACCCCCTTTGGACCACCGATAAACTCATCTTT. Its translation is CALGELVSNGLASNTEGYPLWTTDKLIF. The chain uses TRDV1 and TRDJ1; 7 bases line up with TRDD3. TCRdb carries no J gene annotation; the J gene was assigned here by matching the DNA with germline. CDR3 size: 28 residues. V was pared by 0 bases and J by 1 base, with 41 bases of the junction left unmatched. Looked up from germline, CDR1 is TSWWSYY and CDR2 is QGS.

This clone ranks as medium-sized (0.01 to 0.1%). This sample includes further DNA sequences coding for the same CDR3. The chain has TRDV3 and TRDJ1, with 10 bases lining up with TRDD3. J gave up 0 bases and V 3 bases, and 22 bases lay outside the gene matches. Germline V gene sequence: CDR1 TVYSNPD, CDR2 GDNSRS (reference sequence). This CDR3 has 20 residues. The CDR3 region has the DNA TGTGCCTTCATCCCGTTGCTAGTGGGGGATACCCCGATGTACACCGATAAACTCATCTTT. As protein: CAFIPLLVGDTPMYTDKLIF.

Details on this clone: TCRdb's protein, taken from a much larger clone, differs from this DNA's translation at residue 15, likely owing to a read error; the protein displayed comes from the DNA. This sequence joins TRDV1 and TRDJ1; the match to TRDD3 covers 8 bases. Germline V gene data show CDR1 as TSWWSYY and CDR2 as QGS. The CDR3 covers 17 residues. CDR3 loop: CALGWGNTLQYTDKIIF. CDR3 sequence (DNA): TGTGCTCTTGGCTGGGGGAACACCCTTCAGTACACCGATAAAATCATCTTT.

The table lists this clone with a few counts. TCRdb pairs this DNA with a much larger clone's protein that differs at residue 14, likely a read error; the protein shown was translated from the DNA. This rearrangement joins TRDV1 to TRDJ1; possibly TRDD3 for D (5 bases). The J gene is absent in TCRdb and was assigned here via DNA matching to germline. The CDR3 consists of 19 residues. Germline CDR1 is TSWWSYY and CDR2 is QGS. V was trimmed by 5 bases and J by 3 bases, leaving 28 bases between them. CDR3 amino acids: CALGHPGLTTWVGADKLIF. CDR3 DNA sequence: TGTGCTCTTGGGCACCCAGGCCTGACCACCTGGGTGGGTGCCGATAAACTCATCTTT.

This clone was seen at least ten times. TCRdb pairs this DNA with a much larger clone's protein that differs at residue 4, likely a read error; the protein shown was translated from the DNA. The chain combines TRDV1 with TRDJ1, with TRDD3 matching 10 bases. The CDR3 totals 17 residues. Germline-derived CDR1 and CDR2 are TSWWSYY and QGS. The CDR3 sequence is CALREGVGGYDRDKLIF. In nucleotides, the CDR3 is TGTGCTCTTAGGGAAGGAGTAGGGGGATACGATAGAGATAAACTCATCTTT.

This clone was recorded many times. The chain couples TRDV2 to TRDJ1; 9 bases line up with TRDD2. Germline matching of the DNA provided the J gene here, since TCRdb leaves it blank. Germline CDR1 and CDR2: GEAIGNYY and EKD. The CDR3 is 19 amino acids. After removal of 0 bases from V and 0 bases from J, the junction contained 13 bases not matched to a gene. This CDR3 reads CACDTVAFLRDSHTDKLIF. CDR3 bases: TGTGCCTGTGACACCGTTGCCTTCCTACGGGACTCCCACACCGATAAACTCATCTTT.

As to this clone: TCRdb has a much larger clone's protein, which differs at residue 12 from the translation of this DNA, likely because of a read error; what is shown is the protein translated from the DNA. The CDR3 DNA reads as TGTGCTCTTGGGGAATCTGCCTACCCAACCTACGCCGATAAACTCATCTTT. This sequence encodes CALGESAYPTYADKLIF. The rearrangement uses TRDV1 and TRDJ1, with D maybe TRDD2 (5 bases). As TCRdb names no J gene, one was assigned here on the basis of a DNA match to germline. CDR1 and CDR2 (germline): TSWWSYY, QGS. With 2 bases removed from V and 3 bases from J, the gap between germline ends came to 19 bases. The length of the CDR3 is 17 residues.

With regard to this clone: A far larger clone is a single base away, which makes a read error likely. Distinct nucleotide sequences in the sample also encode this CDR3. This chain connects TRDV1 to TRDJ2; possibly TRDD3 for D (6 bases). The germline V gene encodes CDR1 TSWWSYY and CDR2 QGS. This CDR3 contains 19 residues. DNA of the CDR3: TGTGCTCTTGGGGAACGGGAATGGGGGGGCCCCTCTTTGACTGCACAACTCTTCTTT. Protein: CALGEREWGGPSLTAQLFF.

This clone came up a few times. TCRdb shows a much larger clone's protein in place of this DNA's translation, and the two differ at residue 9, likely through a read error; the protein shown is translated from the DNA. V usage is TRDV1 and J usage is TRDJ1, with D perhaps TRDD1, TRDD2 or TRDD3 (6 bases each). The J gene was missing in TCRdb and was found by matching the end of the DNA to germline. V gave up 1 base and J gave up 2 bases, with 20 bases separating them. There are 18 residues in the CDR3. Looked up from germline, CDR1 is TSWWSYY and CDR2 is QGS. In DNA form, the CDR3 reads TGTGCTCTTGGGGAACCCCTCCTACCGGGGGAAATAACCGATAAACTCATCTTT. This gives the protein CALGEPLLPGEITDKLIF.

This clone was recorded many times. A read error may produce the germline difference seen at one junction end. This rearrangement joins TRDV1 to TRDJ1; 8 nucleotides line up with TRDD3. CDR3 length: 20 amino acids. Looked up from germline, CDR1 is TSWWSYY and CDR2 is QGS. In nucleotides, the CDR3 is TGTGCTATTGGGGAAGTTCCGACTGGGGGTCTACGCCCTTACACCGATAAACTCATCTTT. Translating gives CAIGEVPTGGLRPYTDKLIF.

Worth noting for this clone: This sequence is one base from a far larger clone and is likely a read error. Different DNA sequences within this sample yield the same CDR3. The chain employs TRDV2 and TRDJ1; 11 nucleotides agree with TRDD3. No J gene was available from TCRdb, and it was assigned here by a germline match of the DNA. Germline CDR1 and CDR2: GEAIGNYY and EKD. This CDR3 spans 22 amino acids. The V gene end was trimmed by 6 bases and the J gene end by 5 bases; junction bases not matched to a gene: 31. In DNA form, the CDR3 reads TGTGCCTGTTGGCATCCTACGTCTTCTAGGTCTACTGGGGGATATTTTACTGATAAACTCATCTTT. The encoded protein is CACWHPTSSRSTGGYFTDKLIF.

There are a few counts of this clone. TCRdb lists the protein of a much larger clone for this DNA, which differs at residue 12, so this is likely a read error; the protein given here is translated from the DNA itself. The V gene is TRDV1, the J gene TRDJ1; 9 nucleotides line up with TRDD3. This CDR3 comprises 14 residues. Germline V gene data show CDR1 as TSWWSYY and CDR2 as QGS. CDR3 nucleotides: TGTGCTCTTTTGGCCGGGGGATACCCCGATAAACCCATCTTT. Protein sequence: CALLAGGYPDKPIF.

This clone has only one observation. The genes are TRDV3 and TRDJ1; no reliable D call. TCRdb lists no J gene, so it was determined here by aligning the DNA to germline. V lost 3 bases, J lost 6 bases, and 8 bases lay in between. Germline assignment: CDR1 TVYSNPD and CDR2 GDNSRS (reference sequence). The CDR3 runs to 10 residues. CDR3 loop: CAFPTYKLIF. The CDR3 DNA follows: TGTGCCTTCCCGACTTATAAACTCATCTTT.

This clone has only a few counts. A much larger clone differs by one base, so this may be a read error. The gene calls are TRDV1 and TRDJ1; 8 bases line up with TRDD3. The J gene, missing from TCRdb, was assigned here through DNA to germline matching. There are 23 residues in the CDR3. Germline CDR1 is TSWWSYY and CDR2 is QGS. This CDR3 reads CALGELSLGLPHYWGSRTDKLIF. The CDR3 coding sequence is TGTGCTCTTGGGGAACTATCTTTAGGCCTTCCCCATTACTGGGGGTCTAGAACCGACAAACTCATCTTT.

This clone was seen repeatedly, ten times or more. The protein that TCRdb holds for this DNA derives from a much larger clone and differs from the translated DNA at residue 12, which likely indicates a read error; the protein shown here is translated from the DNA. The V and J genes are TRDV1 and TRDJ1; TRDD2 might be the D (5 bases). The CDR3 has 13 residues. Germline lookup yields CDR1 TSWWSYY and CDR2 QGS. Here the CDR3 DNA reads TGTGCTCTTGGGGACTCCTATCTCGATAAACTCACCTTT. Translating gives CALGDSYLDKLTF.

This clone was seen only a few times. A far larger clone is only one base removed, so a read error is likely. This CDR3 is also generated by other DNA sequences in the sample. The rearrangement joins TRDV1 to TRDJ1; no firm D call. In germline, CDR1 is TSWWSYY, CDR2 QGS. V was clipped by 2 bases and J by 0 bases, with 10 bases between them. The length of the CDR3 is 15 residues. CDR3 in DNA: TGTGCTCTTGGGGAAGGGAAGTGGTACACCGATAAACTCATCTTT. Its translation is CALGEGKWYTDKLIF.